The 26 T cell receptor beta chains reported below all come from one sample, sequenced in a study of siplizumab effects on memory and regulatory T cells. Clones were read by immunoSEQ multiplex PCR, and TCRdb kept only the in-frame ones, dropping some. The sample contains under 130,000 clones, about 93% of which appear only once. The specimen was CD4+ T cells sorted from blood. The receptors derive from a human donor in good health.

This clone was counted a few times. The same CDR3 arises from other DNA sequences in this sample as well. The CDR3 is CATSRGGDTEAFF. The CDR3 DNA follows: TGTGCCACCAGCAGAGGCGGGGACACTGAAGCTTTCTTT. The chain is built from TRBV15 and TRBJ1-1, with D unclear. The germline gives CDR1 LNHNV, CDR2 YYDKDF (reference sequence). The CDR3 consists of 13 residues. V was cut by 1 base and J by 3 bases, with 6 bases left in between.

The chain carries TRBV30 and TRBJ2-3, with D maybe TRBD1 (5 bases). The ends were cut back, 0 bases at V and 2 bases at J, with 12 bases in the middle. The CDR3 spans 15 residues. Per the germline V gene, CDR1 is GTSNPN and CDR2 is SVGIG (reference sequence). DNA for the CDR3: TGTGCCTGGAGTGTATTCACAGGATCCACAGATACGCAGTATTTT. Its translation is CAWSVFTGSTDTQYF.

This clone was seen a handful of times. The chain couples TRBV29-1 to TRBJ1-1, with D uncertain. The V and J ends lost 4 bases and 2 bases respectively, with 5 bases between them. The length of the CDR3 is 11 residues. The V gene's germline CDR1 is SQVTM and CDR2 ANQGSEA. This CDR3 is CSVGENTEAFF. The CDR3 region has the DNA TGCAGCGTTGGGGAAAACACTGAAGCTTTCTTT.

CDR3 DNA sequence: TGTGCCAGCAGCCAAGGGTATGCAGATGGCTACACCTTC. This encodes CASSQGYADGYTF. The chain joins TRBV14 to TRBJ1-2; D remains unclear. The CDR3 is made up of 13 amino acids. The V end lost 1 base, the J end lost 6 bases, and 9 bases lay between the germline ends. CDR1 is SGHDN, CDR2 FVKESK, per germline.

V usage is TRBV19 and J usage is TRBJ2-2, with D possibly TRBD2 on 6 matching bases. In germline, CDR1 is LNHDA, CDR2 SQIVND (reference sequence). V was clipped by 3 bases and J by 1 base, with 12 bases between them. The CDR3 runs 16 residues. CDR3 nucleotides: TGTGCCAGTAGTATGGCAAGGCGGGAGAACACCGGGGAGCTGTTTTTT. Protein sequence: CASSMARRENTGELFF.

The table lists this clone with a count of one. The gene calls are TRBV30 and TRBJ2-3; 11 positions match TRBD2. The CDR3 is 14 amino acids. With 5 bases clipped from V and 4 bases from J, the junction kept 5 bases outside the gene matches. The germline CDR1 and CDR2 sequences are GTSNPN and SVGIG (reference sequence). The DNA for the CDR3 is TGTGCCTGGGCGACTAGCGGGGTTTCAGATACGCAGTATTTT. Its translation: CAWATSGVSDTQYF.

This chain uses TRBV7-6 with TRBJ1-3; TRBD1 matches 9 bases. Trimming cost V 2 bases and J 1 base; bases outside gene matches: 6. Germline-derived CDR1 and CDR2 are SGHVS and FNYEAQ. This CDR3 has 17 residues. The CDR3 nucleotides are TGTGCCAGCAGCTTATACTGGGGACAGGGATCTGGAAACACCATATATTTT. This gives the protein CASSLYWGQGSGNTIYF.

By share, this clone counts as medium-sized. The gene calls are TRBV5-6 and TRBJ2-2; D not resolved. Trimming removed 2 bases at V and 10 bases at J, with 12 bases between. Germline assignment: CDR1 SGHDT and CDR2 YYEEEE. The CDR3 sequence is 13 residues long. The CDR3 is CASSLTSGMELFF. In DNA, the CDR3 is TGTGCCAGCAGCTTAACATCCGGAATGGAGCTGTTTTTT.

The chain carries TRBV19 and TRBJ2-1; TRBD1 or TRBD2 may be the D gene (6 bases each). Trimming took 7 bases from V and 5 from J, leaving 21 bases between them. Germline V gene lookup returns CDR1 LNHDA and CDR2 SQIVND (reference sequence). This CDR3 has 16 residues. The CDR3 DNA reads TGTGCCAGTAATACCCTAGGGGGGACGGACGACAATGAGCAGTTCTTC. Translated, it gives CASNTLGGTDDNEQFF.

This chain connects TRBV2 to TRBJ1-1; 9 nucleotides agree with TRBD1. Germline V CDR1 and CDR2: SNHLY, FYNNEI. The CDR3 runs 15 residues. V lost 5 bases, J lost 4 bases, and 8 bases stayed unmatched. The DNA for the CDR3 is TGTGCCAGCAGTTCCGGGACAGGGTCGAGCACTGAAGCTTTCTTT. Translation gives CASSSGTGSSTEAFF. Full variable domain (outside the CDR3, taken from reference TRBV2 and TRBJ1-1): EPEVTQTPSHQVTQMGQEVILRCVPISNHLYFYWYRQILGQKVEFLVSFYNNEISEKSEIFDDQFSVERPDGSNFTLKIRSTKLEDSAMYFCASSSGTGSSTEAFFGQGTRLTVV.

This sequence joins TRBV18 and TRBJ1-1; 7 nucleotides align to TRBD1. CDR1 is KGHSH, CDR2 LQKENI, per germline. With V trimmed by 6 bases and J by 2 bases, 18 bases remained unmatched. The CDR3 totals 18 residues. CDR3 sequence (DNA): TGTGCCAGCTCCCTCCTCCAGATCGAGGGGGCCGATAACACTGAAGCTTTCTTT. Protein: CASSLLQIEGADNTEAFF.

The V and J genes are TRBV11-2 and TRBJ2-2, with D possibly called TRBD1 or TRBD2 (6 bases each). Trimming shortened V by 1 base and J by 0 bases, and 12 bases separated the two germline ends. The CDR3 is made up of 17 amino acids. The V gene's germline CDR1 is SGHAT and CDR2 FQNNGV. CDR3 bases: TGTGCCAGCAGCTTAGTTGGGGGGCCCGCGAACACCGGGGAGCTGTTTTTT. Translating gives CASSLVGGPANTGELFF.

This clone appeared once. Here the CDR3 DNA reads TGTGCCAGCTCACCACCTGGGACTCAGTACGAGCAGTACTTC. It is translated as CASSPPGTQYEQYF. The chain carries TRBV18 and TRBJ2-7, with D possibly being TRBD2 (6 bases). V shed 0 bases and J shed 4 bases, with 10 bases lying between them. From germline, CDR1 is KGHSH and CDR2 LQKENI. The CDR3 runs to 14 residues.

The CDR3 region is CARSLGRGQGVRREETQYF. The CDR3 DNA reads TGTGCCAGAAGCTTAGGACGAGGACAGGGGGTACGAAGGGAAGAGACCCAGTACTTC. This chain links TRBV7-5 with TRBJ2-5; TRBD1, the table's D call, lacks a check against the DNA. TRBV7-5 represents a pseudogene. The CDR3 runs 19 residues.

The chain uses TRBV5-4 and TRBJ1-1, with 8 bases matching TRBD1. The CDR3 length is 13 residues. Unmatched junction bases numbered 1, after V lost 2 bases and J lost 4 bases. Germline V CDR1 and CDR2: SGHNT, YYREEE (reference sequence). The CDR3 DNA is TGTGCCAGCAGCTTACAGGGGGGCACTGAAGCTTTCTTT. It yields the protein CASSLQGGTEAFF.

The CDR3 DNA follows: TGCAGTGCTAGCCCTGGGACAGGCGCTTTCTTT. It is translated as CSASPGTGAFF. The chain carries TRBV20-1 and TRBJ1-1; TRBD1 agrees at 8 bases. The CDR3 loop spans 11 amino acids. The V and J ends lost 3 bases and 11 bases, in that order; junction bases with no gene match: 5. Per the germline V gene, CDR1 is DFQATT and CDR2 is SNEGSKA (reference sequence).

The V call is TRBV29-1, the J call TRBJ1-2; 8 bases match TRBD1. CDR1 and CDR2 (germline): SQVTM, ANQGSEA. The CDR3 is 12 amino acids. With V trimmed by 3 bases and J by 3 bases, 0 bases remained unmatched. CDR3 in DNA: TGCAGCGTTGAGACAGGGGACTATGGCTACACCTTC. Translation gives CSVETGDYGYTF.

The chain carries TRBV29-1 and TRBJ1-1, with 7 bases that match TRBD1. Trimming cost V 4 bases and J 0 bases; bases outside gene matches: 2. The CDR3 sequence is 13 residues long. Germline V gives CDR1 SQVTM, CDR2 ANQGSEA. The CDR3 DNA is TGCAGCGTTGCACAGGGGATGAACACTGAAGCTTTCTTT. Encoded protein: CSVAQGMNTEAFF.

The chain recombines TRBV9 with TRBJ2-2, with a tentative D call TRBD2 (6 bases). Trimming shortened V by 0 bases and J by 0 bases, and 6 bases separated the two germline ends. The CDR3 spans 15 residues. Germline V gives CDR1 SGDLS, CDR2 YYNGEE. The CDR3: CASSVVAANTGELFF. CDR3 nucleotide sequence: TGTGCCAGCAGCGTAGTAGCGGCGAACACCGGGGAGCTGTTTTTT.

V is TRBV9 and J is TRBJ2-5; weak D call: TRBD1 (6 bases). Germline V gives CDR1 SGDLS, CDR2 YYNGEE. This CDR3 has 15 residues. The germline V and J ends were trimmed by 0 bases and 2 bases, with 11 bases remaining between them. The CDR3 coding sequence is TGTGCCAGCAGCGTAGCGGACAGCCCACAAGAGACCCAGTACTTC. This gives the protein CASSVADSPQETQYF.

CDR3 bases: TGTGCCAGCAGCCAGGACAGCCTGAATGAAAAACTGTTTTTT. This encodes CASSQDSLNEKLFF. V gene TRBV5-4 combines with J gene TRBJ1-4, with a tentative D call TRBD1 (6 bases). Germline CDR1 reads SGHNT; CDR2 reads YYREEE (reference sequence). This CDR3 region has 14 residues. Trimming took 4 bases from V and 5 from J, leaving 12 bases between them.

The rearrangement uses TRBV9 and TRBJ2-1, with D uncertain. V gave up 0 bases and J gave up 9 bases, with 13 bases separating them. The germline V gene encodes CDR1 SGDLS and CDR2 YYNGEE. The CDR3 is made up of 14 amino acids. This CDR3 is CASSVDTVFGEQFF. CDR3 DNA sequence: TGTGCCAGCAGCGTAGATACGGTCTTCGGTGAGCAGTTCTTC.

The rearrangement uses TRBV4-1 and TRBJ2-5, with 7 bases fitting TRBD2. The germline V gene encodes CDR1 MGHRA and CDR2 YSYEKL. V lost 5 bases to trimming and J lost 5 bases; unmatched junction nucleotides: 8. This CDR3 spans 14 amino acids. The CDR3 DNA reads as TGCGCCAGCAGCTGGGCGGGGAGGGACGAGACCCAGTACTTC. Translating gives CASSWAGRDETQYF.

V and J are TRBV9 and TRBJ2-2; D is undetermined. V was cut by 2 bases and J by 6 bases, with 17 bases left in between. The CDR3 loop spans 16 amino acids. The germline gives CDR1 SGDLS, CDR2 YYNGEE. The CDR3: CASSVLGIGDPGELFF. As DNA, the CDR3 is TGTGCCAGCAGCGTTCTAGGGATTGGAGATCCCGGGGAGCTGTTTTTT.

This chain connects TRBV7-8 to TRBJ2-7; 9 bases are shared with TRBD2. Germline lookup yields CDR1 SGHVS and CDR2 FQNEAQ. The CDR3 spans 13 residues. After removal of 6 bases from V and 4 bases from J, the junction contained 4 bases not matched to a gene. As DNA, the CDR3 is TGTGCCAGCAGGCTAGCGGGGATTTACGAGCAGTACTTC. Translated: CASRLAGIYEQYF.

The chain combines TRBV11-3 with TRBJ1-2, with D uncertain. The length of the CDR3 is 15 residues. V lost 2 bases, J lost 5 bases, and 15 bases lay in between. In germline, CDR1 is SGHNT, CDR2 YENEEA. Here the CDR3 DNA reads TGTGCCAGCAGCTTAACTTTGGGGTCCCCATATGGCTACACCTTC. Its translation is CASSLTLGSPYGYTF.